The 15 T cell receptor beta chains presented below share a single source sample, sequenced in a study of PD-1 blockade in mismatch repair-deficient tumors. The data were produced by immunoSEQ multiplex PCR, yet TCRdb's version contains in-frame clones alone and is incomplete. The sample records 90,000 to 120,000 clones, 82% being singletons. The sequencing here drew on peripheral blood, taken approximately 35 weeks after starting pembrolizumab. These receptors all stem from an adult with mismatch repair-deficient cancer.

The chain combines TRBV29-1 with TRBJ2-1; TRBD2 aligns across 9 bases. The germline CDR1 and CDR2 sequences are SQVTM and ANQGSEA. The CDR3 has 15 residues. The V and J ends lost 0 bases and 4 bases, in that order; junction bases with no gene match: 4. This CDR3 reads CSVEDRGLAYNEQFF. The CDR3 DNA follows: TGCAGCGTTGAAGATAGAGGACTAGCGTACAATGAGCAGTTCTTC.

The CDR3 DNA follows: TGTGCCAGCAGTTTATACCCGCCCGGATCTGGACAGATTAACACTGAAGCTTTCTTT. It translates to CASSLYPPGSGQINTEAFF. The rearrangement joins TRBV27 to TRBJ1-1; perhaps TRBD1 as D (6 bases). CDR1 and CDR2 from the germline V gene are MNHEY and SMNVEV (reference sequence). This CDR3 comprises 19 residues. Deletions cut 1 base from V and 2 bases from J, with 23 bases between.

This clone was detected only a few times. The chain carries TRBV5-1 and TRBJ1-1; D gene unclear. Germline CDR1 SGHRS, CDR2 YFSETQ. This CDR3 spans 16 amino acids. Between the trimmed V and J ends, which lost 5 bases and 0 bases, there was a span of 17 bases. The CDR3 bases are TGCGCCAGCAGTTATTCGGGGATGGGCATGAACACTGAAGCTTTCTTT. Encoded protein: CASSYSGMGMNTEAFF.

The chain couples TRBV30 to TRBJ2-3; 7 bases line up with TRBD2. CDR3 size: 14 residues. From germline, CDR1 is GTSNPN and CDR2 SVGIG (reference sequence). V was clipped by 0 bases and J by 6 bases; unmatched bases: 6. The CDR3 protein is CAWSVLAGDDTQYF. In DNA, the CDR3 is TGTGCCTGGAGTGTACTGGCGGGAGACGATACGCAGTATTTT.

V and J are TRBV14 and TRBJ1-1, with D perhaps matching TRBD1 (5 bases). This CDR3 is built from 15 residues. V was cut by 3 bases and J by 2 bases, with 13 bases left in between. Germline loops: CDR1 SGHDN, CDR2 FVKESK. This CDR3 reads CASSHWGGRNTEAFF. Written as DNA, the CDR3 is TGTGCCAGCAGCCATTGGGGGGGACGAAACACTGAAGCTTTCTTT.

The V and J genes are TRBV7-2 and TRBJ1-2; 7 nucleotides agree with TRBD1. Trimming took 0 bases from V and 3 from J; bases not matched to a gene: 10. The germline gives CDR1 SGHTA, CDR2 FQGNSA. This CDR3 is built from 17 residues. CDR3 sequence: CASSLASRQGGDYGYTF. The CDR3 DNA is TGTGCCAGCAGCTTAGCCTCTAGACAGGGAGGGGACTATGGCTACACCTTC.

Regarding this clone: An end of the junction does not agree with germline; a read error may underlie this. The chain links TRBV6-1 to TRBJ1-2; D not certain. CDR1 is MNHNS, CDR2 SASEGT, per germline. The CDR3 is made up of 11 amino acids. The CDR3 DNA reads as TGTGCCAGCAGCGAAGGAACCCGCTACACCTTC. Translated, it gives CASSEGTRYTF.

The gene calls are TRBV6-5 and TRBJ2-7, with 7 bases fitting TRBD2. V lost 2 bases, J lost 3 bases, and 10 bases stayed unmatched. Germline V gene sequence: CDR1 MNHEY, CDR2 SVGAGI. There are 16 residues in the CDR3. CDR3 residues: CASSYQIRTSDYEQYF. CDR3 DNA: TGTGCCAGCAGTTACCAGATACGCACTAGCGACTACGAGCAGTACTTC.

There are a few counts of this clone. The DNA of the CDR3 is TGCAGCGCCCGGACAGGGAACAATGAGCAGTTCTTC. It codes for CSARTGNNEQFF. This rearrangement joins TRBV29-1 to TRBJ2-1; 8 bases fit TRBD1. This CDR3 is 12 amino acids long. V lost 7 bases, J lost 5 bases, and 4 bases stayed unmatched. Germline V gene data show CDR1 as SQVTM and CDR2 as ANQGSEA.

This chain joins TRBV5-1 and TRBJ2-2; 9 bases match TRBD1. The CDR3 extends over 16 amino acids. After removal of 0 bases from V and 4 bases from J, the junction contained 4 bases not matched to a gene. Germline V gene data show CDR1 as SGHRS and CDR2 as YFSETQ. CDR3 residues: CASSLDRGRSTGELFF. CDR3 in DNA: TGCGCCAGCAGCTTGGACAGGGGGCGAAGCACCGGGGAGCTGTTTTTT.

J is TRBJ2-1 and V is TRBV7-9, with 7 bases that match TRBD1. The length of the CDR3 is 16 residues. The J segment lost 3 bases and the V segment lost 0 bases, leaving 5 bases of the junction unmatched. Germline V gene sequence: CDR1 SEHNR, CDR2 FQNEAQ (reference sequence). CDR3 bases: TGTGCCAGCAGCTTAGCAGACAGGGCCATCTACAATGAGCAGTTCTTC. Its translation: CASSLADRAIYNEQFF.

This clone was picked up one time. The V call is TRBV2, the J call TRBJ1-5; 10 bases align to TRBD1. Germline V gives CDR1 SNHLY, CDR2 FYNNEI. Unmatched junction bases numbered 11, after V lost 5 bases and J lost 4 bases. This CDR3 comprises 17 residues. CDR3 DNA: TGTGCCAGCAGTAATCCCGGGGACAGGGGCCTAAATCAGCCCCAGCATTTT. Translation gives CASSNPGDRGLNQPQHF.

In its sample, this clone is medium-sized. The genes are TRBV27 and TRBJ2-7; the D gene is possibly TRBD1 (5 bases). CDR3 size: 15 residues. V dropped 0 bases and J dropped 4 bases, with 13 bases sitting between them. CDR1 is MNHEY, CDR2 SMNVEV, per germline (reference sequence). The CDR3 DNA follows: TGTGCCAGCAGTTTATCGGGGCCAACTGGGTACGAGCAGTACTTC. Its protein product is CASSLSGPTGYEQYF.

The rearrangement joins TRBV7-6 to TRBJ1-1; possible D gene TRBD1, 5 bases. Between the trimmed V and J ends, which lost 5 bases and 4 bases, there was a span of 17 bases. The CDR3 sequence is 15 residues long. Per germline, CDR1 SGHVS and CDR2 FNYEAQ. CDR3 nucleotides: TGTGCCAGCAGCCCCCTGGGGGTCGGCAGCACTGAAGCTTTCTTT. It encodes CASSPLGVGSTEAFF.

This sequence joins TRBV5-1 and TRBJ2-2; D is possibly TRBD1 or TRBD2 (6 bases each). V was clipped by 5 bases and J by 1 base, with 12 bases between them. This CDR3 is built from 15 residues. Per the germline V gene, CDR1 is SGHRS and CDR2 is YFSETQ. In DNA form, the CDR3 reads TGCGCCAGCAGGTCGGGGGCGGGGAACACCGGGGAGCTGTTTTTT. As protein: CASRSGAGNTGELFF.